Each of the 20 T cell receptor beta chains below was sequenced from the same sample in a study of cytomegalovirus exposure and HLA in healthy donors. The PCR had 60 Vbeta and 13 Jbeta primers. Profiled with immunoSEQ multiplex PCR; TCRdb holds only in-frame clones, not every one. The sample carries about 100,000 clones, less than 80% recorded once. The material sequenced was PBMCs. The receptors derive from a woman aged 35 to 49 in good health and CMV-seronegative.

The gene calls are TRBV27 and TRBJ1-1; no clear D gene. The CDR3 loop spans 15 amino acids. The V and J ends lost 8 bases and 0 bases respectively, with 16 bases between them. Germline V gene sequence: CDR1 MNHEY, CDR2 SMNVEV (reference sequence). The CDR3: CASGTVGRMNTEAFF. CDR3 coding DNA: TGTGCCAGCGGAACAGTGGGCCGGATGAACACTGAAGCTTTCTTT.

The V gene is TRBV28, the J gene TRBJ2-5, with 9 positions matching TRBD2. The germline CDR1 and CDR2 sequences are MDHEN and SYDVKM. Unmatched junction bases numbered 9, after V lost 2 bases and J lost 5 bases. This CDR3 contains 16 residues. CDR3 in amino acids: CASSLRWLAGRETQYF. CDR3 sequence (DNA): TGTGCCAGCAGTTTAAGGTGGCTAGCGGGGCGGGAGACCCAGTACTTC.

The genes are TRBV30 and TRBJ1-1, with 10 bases identical to TRBD1. Trimming at V came to 3 bases and at J to 1 base, leaving 8 bases not matched to a gene. The CDR3 runs to 16 residues. Germline V lookup: CDR1 GTSNPN, CDR2 SVGIG (reference sequence). The CDR3 is CAWSYTGTGENTEAFF. DNA of the CDR3: TGTGCCTGGAGCTATACCGGGACAGGGGAGAACACTGAAGCTTTCTTT.

The rearrangement joins TRBV7-2 to TRBJ2-3, with D possibly matching TRBD2 (5 bases). The V end lost 6 bases, the J end lost 2 bases, and 18 bases lay between the germline ends. The germline V gene has CDR1 SGHTA and CDR2 FQGNSA. The CDR3 consists of 16 residues. The CDR3 bases are TGTGCCAGCAGTCCTCGGAGGATTTACTCCACAGATACGCAGTATTTT. Translation gives CASSPRRIYSTDTQYF.

The chain recombines TRBV19 with TRBJ1-1; D remains ambiguous. CDR1 is LNHDA, CDR2 SQIVND, per germline (reference sequence). The CDR3 spans 13 residues. The germline V and J ends were trimmed by 5 bases and 1 base, with 8 bases remaining between them. This CDR3 reads CASSVGQNTEAFF. CDR3 coding DNA: TGTGCCAGTAGTGTCGGTCAGAACACTGAAGCTTTCTTT. The variable domain in full, completed from reference TRBV19 and TRBJ1-1, reads DGGITQSPKYLFRKEGQNVTLSCEQNLNHDAMYWYRQDPGQGLRLIYYSQIVNDFQKGDIAEGYSVSREKKESFPLTVTSAQKNPTAFYLCASSVGQNTEAFFGQGTRLTVV.

The rearrangement uses TRBV27 and TRBJ2-7; TRBD2 is a possible D gene (6 bases). Per the germline V gene, CDR1 is MNHEY and CDR2 is SMNVEV (reference sequence). The CDR3 loop spans 17 amino acids. The ends were cut back, 4 bases at V and 0 bases at J, with 19 bases in the middle. CDR3 sequence: CASSSHTSGLVSYEQYF. The CDR3 coding sequence is TGTGCCAGCAGTTCACACACCTCGGGACTGGTCTCCTACGAGCAGTACTTC.

The J gene is TRBJ2-1, the V gene TRBV30, with TRBD2 as a possible D gene (7 bases). Deletions cut 3 bases from V and 10 bases from J, with 19 bases between. This CDR3 has 14 amino acids. Looked up from germline, CDR1 is GTSNPN and CDR2 is SVGIG (reference sequence). The CDR3 loop is CAWSRRGGAGEQFF. For the CDR3, the DNA is TGTGCCTGGAGCCGAAGGGGGGGGGCTGGGGAGCAGTTCTTC. Complete variable domain (other parts from reference TRBV30 and TRBJ2-1): SQTIHQWPATLVQPVGSPLSLECTVEGTSNPNLYWYRQAAGRGLQLLFYSVGIGQISSEVPQNLSASRPQDRQFILSSKKLLLSDSGFYLCAWSRRGGAGEQFFGPGTRLTVL.

The chain employs TRBV14 and TRBJ1-1; D is perhaps TRBD1 (5 bases). The CDR3 loop spans 14 amino acids. Per the germline V gene, CDR1 is SGHDN and CDR2 is FVKESK. The V and J ends lost 1 base and 10 bases respectively, with 16 bases between them. CDR3 coding DNA: TGTGCCAGCAGCCAAGCGGATAGCCGGACAAGAGCTTTCTTT. It translates to CASSQADSRTRAFF. The full variable domain, with the rest looked up from reference TRBV14 and TRBJ1-1, is EAGVTQFPSHSVIEKGQTVTLRCDPISGHDNLYWYRRVMGKEIKFLLHFVKESKQDESGMPNNRFLAERTGGTYSTLKVQPAELEDSGVYFCASSQADSRTRAFFGQGTRLTVV.

The rearrangement links TRBV7-2 to TRBJ1-2; weak D call: TRBD1 (5 bases). V gave up 3 bases and J gave up 7 bases, with 18 bases separating them. This CDR3 comprises 15 residues. Germline V gives CDR1 SGHTA, CDR2 FQGNSA. CDR3 DNA: TGTGCCAGCAGCTTTTCTACTAGCGGGGGGGGTGGCTACACCTTC. This encodes CASSFSTSGGGGYTF.

The chain joins TRBV5-6 to TRBJ1-4; D is possibly TRBD1 (5 bases). With 0 bases removed from V and 10 bases from J, the gap between germline ends came to 16 bases. Germline CDR1 SGHDT, CDR2 YYEEEE. This CDR3 comprises 15 residues. In DNA, the CDR3 is TGTGCCAGCAGCTTGGCCTCGGGGGAGGTGAGAAAACTGTTTTTT. Protein sequence: CASSLASGEVRKLFF.

The chain employs TRBV30 and TRBJ1-2; D call uncertain. CDR1 GTSNPN and CDR2 SVGIG come from the germline V gene (reference sequence). CDR3 length: 12 amino acids. The ends were cut back, 5 bases at V and 6 bases at J, with 13 bases in the middle. Written as DNA, the CDR3 is TGTGCCTGGTTCGCGGCGAGCAATGGCTACACCTTC. Protein sequence: CAWFAASNGYTF.

Of note for this clone: One junction end does not reproduce the germline sequence, and a read error may be involved. The chain links TRBV5-1 to TRBJ1-4; D unclear. The CDR3 runs to 15 residues. Germline V lookup: CDR1 SGHRS, CDR2 YFSETQ. CDR3 in DNA: TGTGCCAGCAGCTTGAGGGAGGAGAGCAATGAAAAACTGTTTTTT. Amino acids: CASSLREESNEKLFF.

The genes are TRBV28 and TRBJ2-1; TRBD1 matches at 7 bases. Germline V gene lookup returns CDR1 MDHEN and CDR2 SYDVKM. The CDR3 length is 15 residues. Losses at the gene ends were 5 bases for V and 0 bases for J; bases not matched to a gene: 4. The CDR3 here is CASSVRGSSYNEQFF. CDR3 sequence (DNA): TGTGCCAGCAGTGTCAGGGGGAGCTCCTACAATGAGCAGTTCTTC.

With regard to this clone: Other DNA variants within this sample encode the same CDR3. This chain links TRBV6-5 with TRBJ1-1, with a possible D match to TRBD1 (5 bases). Germline assignment: CDR1 MNHEY and CDR2 SVGAGI. Between the trimmed V and J ends, which lost 8 bases and 1 base, there was a span of 11 bases. The CDR3 spans 13 residues. CDR3 protein: CASRTGGNTEAFF. In DNA form, the CDR3 reads TGTGCCAGCCGAACGGGGGGGAACACTGAAGCTTTCTTT.

The rearrangement links TRBV9 to TRBJ2-1; 9 nucleotides line up with TRBD1. V shed 4 bases, J shed 0 bases, and the junction held 2 bases outside the gene matches. Germline-derived CDR1 and CDR2 are SGDLS and YYNGEE. This CDR3 is built from 15 residues. The CDR3 DNA reads TGTGCCAGCAGCAGGGGACAGGGCTCCTACAATGAGCAGTTCTTC. Protein product: CASSRGQGSYNEQFF.

The chain has TRBV28 and TRBJ1-1, with a weak D call TRBD1 (5 bases). There are 16 residues in the CDR3. V dropped 7 bases and J dropped 1 base, with 19 bases sitting between them. Germline V gives CDR1 MDHEN, CDR2 SYDVKM. The CDR3 is CASNPYTQTENTEAFF. CDR3 coding DNA: TGTGCCAGCAACCCCTATACCCAGACAGAGAACACTGAAGCTTTCTTT.

This chain uses TRBV9 with TRBJ1-4; 9 nucleotides align to TRBD1. The germline gives CDR1 SGDLS, CDR2 YYNGEE. V lost 1 base, J lost 5 bases, and 6 bases stayed unmatched. There are 16 residues in the CDR3. CDR3 sequence (DNA): TGTGCCAGCAGCGTATCCGGACAGGGGCTAAATGAAAAACTGTTTTTT. Amino acid sequence: CASSVSGQGLNEKLFF.

The chain links TRBV27 to TRBJ2-1, with 9 bases identical to TRBD2. The germline V gene encodes CDR1 MNHEY and CDR2 SMNVEV (reference sequence). This CDR3 comprises 14 residues. The V segment lost 2 bases and the J segment 4 bases; nucleotides outside the gene matches: 0. CDR3 coding DNA: TGTGCCAGCAGTTTAGCGGGAGGGTACAATGAGCAGTTCTTC. Translated, it gives CASSLAGGYNEQFF.

This rearrangement joins TRBV10-1 to TRBJ2-1, with unresolved D. From germline, CDR1 is WNHNN and CDR2 SYGVQD (reference sequence). This CDR3 is 14 amino acids long. The V end was cut by 5 bases, the J end by 2 bases, with 10 bases between. CDR3 protein: CASSRVTPYNEQFF. Here the CDR3 DNA reads TGCGCCAGCAGTCGCGTGACTCCCTACAATGAGCAGTTCTTC.

The chain couples TRBV5-6 to TRBJ2-1; 8 bases map to TRBD1. The CDR3 has 16 amino acids. CDR1 is SGHDT, CDR2 YYEEEE, per germline. The V gene end was trimmed by 0 bases and the J gene end by 5 bases; junction bases not matched to a gene: 7. CDR3 sequence: CASSLARGQGHNEQFF. CDR3 bases: TGTGCCAGCAGCTTGGCCCGTGGACAGGGCCACAATGAGCAGTTCTTC.